The entry that follows covers one T cell receptor beta chain sequence. The sample comes from a study of siplizumab effects on memory and regulatory T cells. CDR1 is GTSNPN and CDR2 is SVGIG in the germline V gene (reference sequence). This CDR3 has 12 residues. The V end lost 0 bases, the J end lost 10 bases, and 7 bases lay between the germline ends. Sequencing used immunoSEQ multiplex PCR; TCRdb keeps in-frame clones, though not all of them. Here the sample spans about 94,000 clones, about 94% being singletons. This sequence was found in a human donor in good health. This chain links TRBV30 with TRBJ1-6; D gene unclear. Material: non-Treg CD4+ T cells sorted from blood. The CDR3 region is CAWSVGGSPLHF. The CDR3 region has the DNA TGTGCCTGGAGTGTCGGCGGATCACCCCTCCACTTT. Full variable domain (remainder filled in from reference TRBV30 and TRBJ1-6): SQTIHQWPATLVQPVGSPLSLECTVEGTSNPNLYWYRQAAGRGLQLLFYSVGIGQISSEVPQNLSASRPQDRQFILSSKKLLLSDSGFYLCAWSVGGSPLHFGNGTRLTVT.